This T cell receptor (beta chain) was sequenced in a study of cytomegalovirus exposure and HLA in healthy donors. Germline CDR1 reads SGHVS; CDR2 reads FNYEAQ. The CDR3 spans 15 residues. Trimming stripped 5 bases from V and 5 bases from J, with 18 bases between. PCR primers comprised 60 Vbeta and 13 Jbeta primers. Clones were read by immunoSEQ multiplex PCR, and TCRdb kept only the in-frame ones, dropping some. This listing includes tens of thousands of clones. Study outcomes and limitations: There were 164 TCR beta chains listed as cytomegalovirus-associated. Specific recognition of CMV antigens was confirmed in vitro for a few chains (all CMV-associated).

As concerns this clone: What it binds is unknown.

The source of this sequence is a woman aged 45-65 years in good health and CMV-seropositive. Specimen: PBMCs. J is TRBJ2-5 and V is TRBV7-6, with D maybe TRBD1 (5 bases). CDR3 sequence: CASSPRRGWAETQYF. The CDR3 coding sequence is TGTGCCAGCAGCCCCCGAAGGGGTTGGGCTGAGACCCAGTACTTC.